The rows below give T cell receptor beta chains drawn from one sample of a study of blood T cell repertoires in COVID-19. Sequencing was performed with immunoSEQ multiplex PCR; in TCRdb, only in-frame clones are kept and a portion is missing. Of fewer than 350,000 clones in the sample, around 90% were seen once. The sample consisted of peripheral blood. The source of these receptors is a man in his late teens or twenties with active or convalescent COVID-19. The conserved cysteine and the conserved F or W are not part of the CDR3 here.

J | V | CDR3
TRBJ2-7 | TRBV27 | ASKGEGSPYEQY
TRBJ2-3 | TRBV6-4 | ASSELAGGEDTQY
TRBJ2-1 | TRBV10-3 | AISEAGPTYNEQF
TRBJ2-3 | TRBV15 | ATSRAGWGTDTQY
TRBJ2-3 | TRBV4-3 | ASSPHGDSGGETSTDTQY
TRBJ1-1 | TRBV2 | ASSEGLEAF
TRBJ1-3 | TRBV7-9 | ASSFVTGGRENTIY
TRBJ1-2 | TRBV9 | ASSADRELWSGGYT
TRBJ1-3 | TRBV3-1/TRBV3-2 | ASSSGDGNTIY
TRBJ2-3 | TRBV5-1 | ASSLSGGYTDTQY
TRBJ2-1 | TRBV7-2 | ASSLSSGGAGEQF
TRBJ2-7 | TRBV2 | ASSPGRGAYEQY
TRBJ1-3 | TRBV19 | ASSTRDRASGNTIY
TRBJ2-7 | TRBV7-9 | ASSWTEEAEQY
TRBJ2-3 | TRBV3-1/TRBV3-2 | ASSQTTSTDTQY
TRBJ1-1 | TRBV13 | ASSRTGGEAF
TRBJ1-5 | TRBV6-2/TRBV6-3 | ASSHGSGWNQPQH
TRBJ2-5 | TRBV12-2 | ASRPTLQGAETQY
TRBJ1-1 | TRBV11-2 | ASQFAADTEAF
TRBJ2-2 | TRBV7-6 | ASSFRSGETPTGELF
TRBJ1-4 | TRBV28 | ASRTTWVLGPNEKLF
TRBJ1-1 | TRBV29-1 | SASYSGTEAF
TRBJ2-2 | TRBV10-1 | ATSEGGDTGELF
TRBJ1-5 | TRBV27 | ASSSGQVVGNQPQH
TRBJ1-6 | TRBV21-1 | ASRGGTGIFPLSNSPLH
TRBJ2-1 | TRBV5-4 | ASRTAAGATNEQF
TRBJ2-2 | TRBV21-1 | ARDTRNGAGGELF
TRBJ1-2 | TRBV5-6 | ASSWVYMGRNYGYT
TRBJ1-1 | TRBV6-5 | ASSYSDVGPQAF
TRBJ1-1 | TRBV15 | ATSRDPGIIAF
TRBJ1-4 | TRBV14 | ASSQTDRGRTNEKLF
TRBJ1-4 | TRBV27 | ASSLVGGREKLF
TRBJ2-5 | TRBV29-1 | SVEVSLQGTQETQY
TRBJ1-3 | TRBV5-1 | ASSLDPGGAGGNTIY
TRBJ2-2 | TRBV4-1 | ASSKMGQNTGELF
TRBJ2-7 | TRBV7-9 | ASSLPSGASYEQY
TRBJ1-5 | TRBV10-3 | AISEGTGAWFQPQH
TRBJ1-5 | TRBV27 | ASGRERPQH
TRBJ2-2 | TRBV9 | ASSVDPTSGNTGELF
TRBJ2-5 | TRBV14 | ASSQSGTAKETQY
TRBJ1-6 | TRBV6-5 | ASSISYYYNSPLH
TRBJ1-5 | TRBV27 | ASGTGVHQPQH
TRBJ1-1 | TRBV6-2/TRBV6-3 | ASSYSNRISMNTEAF
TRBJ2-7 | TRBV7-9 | ASSLGGGSYEQY
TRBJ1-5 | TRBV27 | ASSLSARQGGDQPQH
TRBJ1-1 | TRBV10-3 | AISLSRADTEAF
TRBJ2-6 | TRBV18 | ASSPRGYGANVLT
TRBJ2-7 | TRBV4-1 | ASSQDGGYEQY
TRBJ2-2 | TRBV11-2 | ASSLESRGGRTGELF